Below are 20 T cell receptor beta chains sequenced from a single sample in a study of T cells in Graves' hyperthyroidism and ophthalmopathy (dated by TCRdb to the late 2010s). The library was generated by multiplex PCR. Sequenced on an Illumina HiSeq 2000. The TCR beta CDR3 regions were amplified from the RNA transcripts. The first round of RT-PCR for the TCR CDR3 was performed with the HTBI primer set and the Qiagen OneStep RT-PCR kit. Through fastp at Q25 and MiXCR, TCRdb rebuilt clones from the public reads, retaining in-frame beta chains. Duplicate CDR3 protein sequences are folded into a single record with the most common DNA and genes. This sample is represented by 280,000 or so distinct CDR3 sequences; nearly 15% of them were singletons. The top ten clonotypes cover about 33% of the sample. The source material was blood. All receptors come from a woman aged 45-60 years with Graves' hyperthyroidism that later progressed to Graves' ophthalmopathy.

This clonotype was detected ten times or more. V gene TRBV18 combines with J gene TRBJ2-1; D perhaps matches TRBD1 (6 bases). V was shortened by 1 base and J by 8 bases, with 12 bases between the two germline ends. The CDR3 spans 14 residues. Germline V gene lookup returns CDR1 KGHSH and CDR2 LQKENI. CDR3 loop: CASSPRTNRDEQFF. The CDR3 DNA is TGTGCCAGCTCACCACGTACTAACAGGGATGAGCAGTTCTTC.

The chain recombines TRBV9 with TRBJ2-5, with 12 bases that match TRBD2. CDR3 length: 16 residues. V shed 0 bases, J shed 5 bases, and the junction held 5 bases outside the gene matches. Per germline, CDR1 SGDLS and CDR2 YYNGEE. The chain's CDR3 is CASSVGPSGRGETQYF. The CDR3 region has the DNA TGTGCCAGCAGCGTAGGGCCTAGCGGGAGGGGGGAGACCCAGTACTTC.

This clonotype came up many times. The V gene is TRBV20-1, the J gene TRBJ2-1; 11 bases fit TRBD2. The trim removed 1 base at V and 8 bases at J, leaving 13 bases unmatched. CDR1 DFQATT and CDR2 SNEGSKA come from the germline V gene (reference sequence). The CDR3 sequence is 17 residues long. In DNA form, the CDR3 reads TGCAGTGCTAGAGCATTCTTAGCGGGAGGGCCGCGGGATGAGCAGTTCTTC. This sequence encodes CSARAFLAGGPRDEQFF.

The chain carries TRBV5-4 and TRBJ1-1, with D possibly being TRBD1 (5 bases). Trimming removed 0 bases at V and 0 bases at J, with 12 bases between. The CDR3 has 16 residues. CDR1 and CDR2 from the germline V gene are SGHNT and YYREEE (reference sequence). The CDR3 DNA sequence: TGTGCCAGCAGCTTGGCATCGGGGCACATGAACACTGAAGCTTTCTTT. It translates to CASSLASGHMNTEAFF.

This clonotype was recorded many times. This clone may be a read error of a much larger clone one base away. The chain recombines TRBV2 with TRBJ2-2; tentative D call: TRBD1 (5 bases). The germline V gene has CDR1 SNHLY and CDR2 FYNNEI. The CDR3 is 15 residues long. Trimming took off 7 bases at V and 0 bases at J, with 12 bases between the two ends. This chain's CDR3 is CASKPTVTNTGELFF. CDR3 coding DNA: TGTGCCAGCAAGCCGACAGTTACGAACACCGGGGAGCTGTTTTTT.

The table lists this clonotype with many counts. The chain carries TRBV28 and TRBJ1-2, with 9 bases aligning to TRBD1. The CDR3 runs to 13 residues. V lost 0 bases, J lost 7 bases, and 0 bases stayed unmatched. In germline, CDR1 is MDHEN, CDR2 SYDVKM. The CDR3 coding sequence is TGTGCCAGCAGTTTATGGGACAGGGGTGGCTACACCTTC. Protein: CASSLWDRGGYTF.

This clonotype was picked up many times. CDR3 bases: TGTGCCAGCAGCTTAGCTGGGGCAGGGGGATACAATGAGCAGTTCTTC. Residues: CASSLAGAGGYNEQFF. V usage is TRBV7-2 and J usage is TRBJ2-1, with 7 positions matching TRBD1. The J segment lost 4 bases and the V segment lost 0 bases, leaving 6 bases of the junction unmatched. This CDR3 has 16 residues. Germline V gene sequence: CDR1 SGHTA, CDR2 FQGNSA.

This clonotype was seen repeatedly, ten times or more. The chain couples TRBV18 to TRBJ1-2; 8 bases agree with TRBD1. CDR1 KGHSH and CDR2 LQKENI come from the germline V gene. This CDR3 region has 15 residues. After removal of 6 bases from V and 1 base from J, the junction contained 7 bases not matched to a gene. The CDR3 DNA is TGTGCCAGCTCCCGGGACAGGCCGTTTAACTATGGCTACACCTTC. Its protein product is CASSRDRPFNYGYTF.

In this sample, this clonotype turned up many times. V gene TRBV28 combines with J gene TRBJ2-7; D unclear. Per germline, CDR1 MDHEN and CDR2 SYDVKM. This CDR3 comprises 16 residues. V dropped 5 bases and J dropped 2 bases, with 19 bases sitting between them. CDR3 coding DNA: TGTGCCAGCAGTCCTATGGCCAGCAGGCCGACCTACGAGCAGTACTTC. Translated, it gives CASSPMASRPTYEQYF.

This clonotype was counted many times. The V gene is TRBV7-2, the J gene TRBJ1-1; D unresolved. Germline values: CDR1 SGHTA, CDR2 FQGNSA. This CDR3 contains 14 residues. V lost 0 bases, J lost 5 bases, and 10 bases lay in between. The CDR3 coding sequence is TGTGCCAGCAGCTTAGCATATTCGGAAACTGAAGCTTTCTTT. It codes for CASSLAYSETEAFF.

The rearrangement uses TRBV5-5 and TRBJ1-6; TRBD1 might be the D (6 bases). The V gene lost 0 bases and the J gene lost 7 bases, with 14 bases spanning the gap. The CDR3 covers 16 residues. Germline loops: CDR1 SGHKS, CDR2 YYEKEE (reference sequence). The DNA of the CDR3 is TGTGCCAGCAGCTTGGAGTACAGGGTTTTGAATTCACCCCTCCACTTT. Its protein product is CASSLEYRVLNSPLHF.

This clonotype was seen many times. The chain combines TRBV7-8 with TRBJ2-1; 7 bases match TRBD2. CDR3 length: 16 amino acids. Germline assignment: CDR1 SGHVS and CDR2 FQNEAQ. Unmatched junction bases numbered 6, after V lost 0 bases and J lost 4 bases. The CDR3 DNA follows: TGTGCCAGCAGCTTAGCGTCTAGCGGTTATTACAATGAGCAGTTCTTC. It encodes CASSLASSGYYNEQFF. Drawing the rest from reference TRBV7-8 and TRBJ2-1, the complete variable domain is GAGVSQSPRYKVAKRGQDVALRCDPISGHVSLFWYQQALGQGPEFLTYFQNEAQLDKSGLPSDRFFAERPEGSVSTLKIQRTQQEDSAVYLCASSLASSGYYNEQFFGPGTRLTVL.

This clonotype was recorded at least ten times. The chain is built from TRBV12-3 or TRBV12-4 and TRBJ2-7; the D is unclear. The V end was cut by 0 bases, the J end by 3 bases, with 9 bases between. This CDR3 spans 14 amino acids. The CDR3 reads CASSLALTSYEQYF. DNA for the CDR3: TGTGCCAGCAGTTTAGCGCTGACAAGCTACGAGCAGTACTTC.

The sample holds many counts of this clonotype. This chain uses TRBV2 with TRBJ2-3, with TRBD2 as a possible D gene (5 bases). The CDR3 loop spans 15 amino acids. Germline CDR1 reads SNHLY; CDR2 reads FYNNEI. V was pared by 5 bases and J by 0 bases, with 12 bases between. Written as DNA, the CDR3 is TGTGCCAGCAGTCTTCGGCTAGCTAGCACAGATACGCAGTATTTT. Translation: CASSLRLASTDTQYF. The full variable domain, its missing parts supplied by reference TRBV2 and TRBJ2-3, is EPEVTQTPSHQVTQMGQEVILRCVPISNHLYFYWYRQILGQKVEFLVSFYNNEISEKSEIFDDQFSVERPDGSNFTLKIRSTKLEDSAMYFCASSLRLASTDTQYFGPGTRLTVL.

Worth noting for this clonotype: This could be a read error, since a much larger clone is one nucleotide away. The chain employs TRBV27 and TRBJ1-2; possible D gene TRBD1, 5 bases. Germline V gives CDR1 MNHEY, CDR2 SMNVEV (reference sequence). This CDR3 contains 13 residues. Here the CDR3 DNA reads TGTGCCAGCAAGGGACCTTCGAACTATGACTACACCTTC. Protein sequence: CASKGPSNYDYTF.

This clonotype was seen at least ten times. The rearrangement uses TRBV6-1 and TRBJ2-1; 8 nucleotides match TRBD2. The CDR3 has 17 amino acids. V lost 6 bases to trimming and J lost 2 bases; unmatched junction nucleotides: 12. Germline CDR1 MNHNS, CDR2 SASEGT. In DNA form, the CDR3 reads TGTGCCAGCAGGCCCGGGGAAGCGGGAGCTCCCTACAATGAGCAGTTCTTC. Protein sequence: CASRPGEAGAPYNEQFF.

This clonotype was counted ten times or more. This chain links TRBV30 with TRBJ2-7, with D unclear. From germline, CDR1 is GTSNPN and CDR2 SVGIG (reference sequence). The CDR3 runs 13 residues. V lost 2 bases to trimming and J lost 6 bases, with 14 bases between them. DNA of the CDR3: TGTGCCTGGAGTCGCGGTGGGTGGGGCGAGCAGTACTTC. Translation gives CAWSRGGWGEQYF.

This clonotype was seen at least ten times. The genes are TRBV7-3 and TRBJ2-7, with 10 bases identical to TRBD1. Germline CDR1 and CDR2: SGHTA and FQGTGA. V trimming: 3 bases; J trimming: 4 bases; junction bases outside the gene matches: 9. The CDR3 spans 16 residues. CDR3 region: CASSLMSGQGGYEQYF. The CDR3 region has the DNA TGTGCCAGCAGCTTGATGAGCGGACAGGGGGGATACGAGCAGTACTTC.

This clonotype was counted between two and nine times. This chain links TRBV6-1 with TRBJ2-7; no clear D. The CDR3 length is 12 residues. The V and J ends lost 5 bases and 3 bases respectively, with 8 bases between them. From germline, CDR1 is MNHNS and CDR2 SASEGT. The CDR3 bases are TGTGCCAGCAGTTCGGACGTCTACGAGCAGTACTTC. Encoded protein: CASSSDVYEQYF.

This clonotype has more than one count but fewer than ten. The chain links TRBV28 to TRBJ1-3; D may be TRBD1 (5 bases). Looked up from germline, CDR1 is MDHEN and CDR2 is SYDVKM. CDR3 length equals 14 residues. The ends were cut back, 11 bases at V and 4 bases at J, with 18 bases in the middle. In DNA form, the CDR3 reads TGTGCCGGGGGGAATCGACGGTACGGAAACACCATATATTTT. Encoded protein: CAGGNRRYGNTIYF.